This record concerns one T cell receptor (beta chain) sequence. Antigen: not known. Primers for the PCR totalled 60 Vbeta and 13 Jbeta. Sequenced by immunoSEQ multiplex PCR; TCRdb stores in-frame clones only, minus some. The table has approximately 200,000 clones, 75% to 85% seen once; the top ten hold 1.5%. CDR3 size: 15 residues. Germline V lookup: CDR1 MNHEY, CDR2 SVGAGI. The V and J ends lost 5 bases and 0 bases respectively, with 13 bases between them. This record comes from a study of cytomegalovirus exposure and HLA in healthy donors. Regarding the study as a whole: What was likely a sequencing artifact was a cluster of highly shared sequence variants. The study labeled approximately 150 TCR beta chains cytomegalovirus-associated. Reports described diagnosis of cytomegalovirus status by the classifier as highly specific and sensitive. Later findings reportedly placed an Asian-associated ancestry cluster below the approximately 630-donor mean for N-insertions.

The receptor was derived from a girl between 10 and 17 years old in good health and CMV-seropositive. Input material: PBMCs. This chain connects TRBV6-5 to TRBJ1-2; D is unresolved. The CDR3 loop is CASSTYSSPNYGYTF. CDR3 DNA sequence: TGTGCCAGCAGTACCTACAGTTCTCCTAACTATGGCTACACCTTC.